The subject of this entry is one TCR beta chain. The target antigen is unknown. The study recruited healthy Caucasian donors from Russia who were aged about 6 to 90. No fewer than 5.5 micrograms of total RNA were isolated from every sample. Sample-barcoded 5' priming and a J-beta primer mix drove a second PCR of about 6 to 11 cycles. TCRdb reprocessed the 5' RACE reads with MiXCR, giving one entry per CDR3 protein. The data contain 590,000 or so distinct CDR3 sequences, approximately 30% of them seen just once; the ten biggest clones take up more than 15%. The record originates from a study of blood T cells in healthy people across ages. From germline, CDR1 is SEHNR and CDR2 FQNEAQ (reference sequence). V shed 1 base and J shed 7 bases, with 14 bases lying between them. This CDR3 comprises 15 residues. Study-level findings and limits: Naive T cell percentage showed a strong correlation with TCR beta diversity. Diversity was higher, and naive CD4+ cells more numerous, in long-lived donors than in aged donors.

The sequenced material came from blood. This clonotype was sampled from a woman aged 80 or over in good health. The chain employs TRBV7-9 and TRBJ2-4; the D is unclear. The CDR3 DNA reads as TGTGCCAGCAGCTTAGTCATCAGTAATCTGAACATTCAGTACTTC. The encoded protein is CASSLVISNLNIQYF.